This T cell receptor (beta chain) is drawn from a study of blood T cell repertoires in COVID-19. Study summary: COVID-19 samples collected from the United States, Italy and Spain covered acute and convalescent phases. Sources were T cells, B-cell-depleted T cells, or PBMCs; the material itself was cDNA or gDNA.

This clone came up once. In the authors' workflow: By means of reference gene primer amplification, nucleated cell counts were estimated. Libraries were prepared by immunoSEQ multiplex PCR; TCRdb keeps only in-frame clonotypes and omits some of them. D and trimming were read from the DNA, whereas the V and J calls and clone size are those reported in that table. In the table there are about 45,000 clones, about nine tenths of which are singletons. Material: peripheral blood. This receptor was taken from a human donor in a cohort sampled during active COVID-19.

The CDR3 sequence: CASSAQGNTEAFF. In nucleotides, the CDR3 is TGTGCCAGCAGCGCACAGGGAAACACTGAAGCTTTCTTT. The chain has TRBV7-3 and TRBJ1-1; possible D gene TRBD1, 6 bases. Germline loops: CDR1 SGHTA, CDR2 FQGTGA. The CDR3 is made up of 13 amino acids. V lost 5 bases, J lost 2 bases, and 9 bases lay in between.